This T cell receptor (beta chain) was sequenced during a study of blood T cell repertoires in COVID-19. In the study overall: From T cells, B-cell-depleted T cells, or PBMCs came the material, which was cDNA or gDNA.

The Seattle site enrolled patients during active infection and followed them longitudinally. The CDR3 runs 13 residues. CDR1 SNHLY and CDR2 FYNNEI come from the germline V gene. Losses at the gene ends were 7 bases for V and 8 bases for J; bases not matched to a gene: 9. In the authors' methods: Nucleated cell counts were estimated from reference gene primer amplification. Measured with immunoSEQ multiplex PCR; TCRdb has only the in-frame clones, and not every one. V and J calls plus clone size are reproduced from that table; the DNA served to infer D and trimming. The sample lists roughly 60,000 clones; roughly 87% were seen once.

Specimen: peripheral blood. J is TRBJ1-2 and V is TRBV2; 8 positions agree with TRBD1. The origin of this receptor is a man aged 40-49 years with COVID-19, enrolled during active disease. The CDR3: CASTQGAPSGYTF. In DNA form, the CDR3 reads TGTGCCAGCACCCAGGGGGCCCCCAGCGGCTACACCTTC.